This T cell receptor (beta chain) originates from a study of T cells expressing NK-cell markers. Note on this clonotype: Its target is not known.

Study-level findings and limits: Each of a handful of donors carried dominant NKG2C+ clonotypes accounting for about 1.0-7.5% of CD8+ T cells.

From its re-call of the 5' RACE reads, TCRdb lists each CDR3 protein once, without DNA. This sample's table has 350,000 to 500,000 distinct CDR3 sequences. CDR1 and CDR2 from the germline V gene are SGHRS and YFSETQ. The CDR3 runs 16 residues. Input material: blood T cells: a sorted CD56 or NKG2C T cell subset, CD4+ or CD8+ T cells, or bulk PBMC T cells (not recorded which). This TCR was sampled from a woman aged 18 to 75 in good health. V and J are TRBV5-1 and TRBJ2-2; no DNA is available, so the TRBD1 call from TCRdb remains unchecked. The chain's CDR3 is CASSLARTGVTGELFF.